This T cell receptor beta chain comes out of a study of blood T cell repertoires in COVID-19. The germline CDR1 and CDR2 sequences are SGHRS and YFSETQ. Germline trimming cut 4 bases from V and 3 bases from J; bases unmatched to any gene: 6. This CDR3 has 15 amino acids. Method: immunoSEQ multiplex PCR; TCRdb's copy keeps in-frame clones and lacks some. Among about 350,000 clones listed, roughly 86% were seen once. The source is a woman in her twenties or thirties who had recovered from COVID-19. Sequenced input: PBMCs or T cells enriched from blood (not recorded which). The gene calls are TRBV5-1 and TRBJ1-5; 8 bases line up with TRBD1. CDR3 protein: CASSPRTGNNQPQHF. CDR3 coding DNA: TGCGCCAGCAGCCCAAGGACAGGGAACAATCAGCCCCAGCATTTT.